The next 11 T cell receptor beta chains were all read from a single sample in a study of cytomegalovirus exposure and HLA in healthy donors. Vbeta (60) and Jbeta (13) primers were used in the PCR. Using immunoSEQ multiplex PCR, the repertoire was profiled, and TCRdb retains in-frame clones only, with some absent. The sample contains approximately 38,000 clones, over 65% of which appear only once. Sequencing was done on a sample of PBMCs. These receptors originate from a man aged 50-60 years in good health and CMV-seropositive.

This clone has only one observation. This chain uses TRBV5-1 with TRBJ2-7, with 9 nucleotides matching TRBD1. Germline CDR1 is SGHRS and CDR2 is YFSETQ. This CDR3 comprises 13 residues. V lost 4 bases to trimming and J lost 5 bases; unmatched junction nucleotides: 4. As DNA, the CDR3 is TGCGCCAGCAGCCCCTGGACAGGGGACGAGCAGTACTTC. Protein: CASSPWTGDEQYF.

This clone occurred once. This chain uses TRBV7-2 with TRBJ1-5; D unresolved. Germline V CDR1 and CDR2: SGHTA, FQGNSA. This CDR3 spans 13 amino acids. V dropped 5 bases and J dropped 1 base, with 6 bases sitting between them. The DNA of the CDR3 is TGTGCCAGCAGCGTAAGCAGCAATCAGCCCCAGCATTTT. Translated: CASSVSSNQPQHF. Complete variable domain (other parts from reference TRBV7-2 and TRBJ1-5): GAGVSQSPSNKVTEKGKDVELRCDPISGHTALYWYRQSLGQGLEFLIYFQGNSAPDKSGLPSDRFSAERTGGSVSTLTIQRTQQEDSAVYLCASSVSSNQPQHFGDGTRLSIL.

This clone has only one observation. The chain combines TRBV4-3 with TRBJ2-5, with TRBD1 matching over 10 bases. V lost 3 bases and J lost 5; bases outside the gene matches: 6. This CDR3 is 15 amino acids long. Germline CDR1 is LGHNA and CDR2 is YSLEER. CDR3 protein: CASSHRDRGWETQYF. The CDR3 DNA reads as TGCGCCAGCAGCCACCGGGACAGGGGCTGGGAGACCCAGTACTTC.

There are a few counts of this clone. This chain links TRBV2 with TRBJ1-2; 8 positions match TRBD1. V gave up 8 bases and J gave up 4 bases; unmatched junction bases: 12. The length of the CDR3 is 15 residues. In germline, CDR1 is SNHLY, CDR2 FYNNEI. This CDR3 is CASHANSGGGYGYTF. DNA of the CDR3: TGTGCCAGCCATGCCAATTCAGGGGGCGGCTATGGCTACACCTTC.

The rearrangement joins TRBV11-2 to TRBJ2-3; D perhaps matches TRBD1 (6 bases). CDR3 length: 15 amino acids. V shed 4 bases and J shed 0 bases, with 11 bases lying between them. Germline V gives CDR1 SGHAT, CDR2 FQNNGV. The CDR3 is CASSSTGSSTDTQYF. The CDR3 DNA reads as TGTGCCAGCAGCTCTACAGGGTCTAGCACAGATACGCAGTATTTT.

By share of the sample, this clone is medium-sized. V is TRBV18 and J is TRBJ2-1, with 7 bases lining up with TRBD1. Germline V gene sequence: CDR1 KGHSH, CDR2 LQKENI. The CDR3 totals 15 residues. Trimming took 1 base from V and 4 from J; bases not matched to a gene: 4. The CDR3 bases are TGTGCCAGCTCACCACGTGGACAGGAATACAATGAGCAGTTCTTC. Protein: CASSPRGQEYNEQFF.

The chain combines TRBV30 with TRBJ1-6; D possibly corresponds to TRBD1 (6 bases). This CDR3 spans 17 amino acids. CDR1 is GTSNPN, CDR2 SVGIG, per germline (reference sequence). Trimming removed 0 bases at V and 11 bases at J, with 23 bases between. As DNA, the CDR3 is TGTGCCTGGAGTGTACTGGGCACCGGGACACCCAACGCACCCCTCCACTTT. This encodes CAWSVLGTGTPNAPLHF.

V is TRBV27 and J is TRBJ1-1; D perhaps matches TRBD1 (6 bases). The V gene lost 7 bases and the J gene lost 5 bases, with 17 bases spanning the gap. This CDR3 has 14 residues. Per the germline V gene, CDR1 is MNHEY and CDR2 is SMNVEV (reference sequence). The CDR3 DNA sequence: TGTGCCAGCACCGTGGGGGCCGGTTGGACTGAAGCTTTCTTT. Protein: CASTVGAGWTEAFF.

The rearrangement joins TRBV11-3 to TRBJ2-2, with TRBD1 matching 7 bases. Germline V lookup: CDR1 SGHNT, CDR2 YENEEA. The V segment lost 2 bases and the J segment 8 bases; nucleotides outside the gene matches: 5. The length of the CDR3 is 14 residues. The DNA of the CDR3 is TGTGCCAGCAGCTTAAGGGGGCAAGGAGGGGAGCTGTTTTTT. It translates to CASSLRGQGGELFF.

This rearrangement joins TRBV27 to TRBJ2-6; D gene uncertain. This CDR3 has 15 residues. Trimming cost V 7 bases and J 0 bases, with 10 bases left between them. Germline CDR1 is MNHEY and CDR2 is SMNVEV (reference sequence). The CDR3 coding sequence is TGTGCCAGCAAACTGGTCCTCTCTGGGGCCAACGTCCTGACTTTC. This sequence encodes CASKLVLSGANVLTF.

The V call is TRBV7-2, the J call TRBJ1-1; no clear D gene. With 5 bases removed from V and 1 base from J, the gap between germline ends came to 8 bases. Germline CDR1 is SGHTA and CDR2 is FQGNSA. The CDR3 extends over 13 amino acids. The CDR3 bases are TGTGCCAGCAGCCGAGATTCGAACACTGAAGCTTTCTTT. It codes for CASSRDSNTEAFF.